These T cell receptor beta chains were read from a single sample in a study of regulatory dendritic cells for organ transplantation. Their antigens are not known. Repertoires were generated with immunoSEQ multiplex PCR, while TCRdb's copy carries only in-frame clones and drops some. Of approximately 10,000 clones detected, roughly 71% appear once; the ten largest clones hold 2% to 3%. Sample: memory CD4+ T cells from blood cultured with regulatory dendritic cells. The receptors originated from a human donor in good health. The CDR3 runs from the conserved cysteine through the conserved F or W. For some rows the clone size is stated as once, few or many, or as a class when expanded; others skip it.

j_gene: TRBJ1-6; v_gene: TRBV6-5; abundance: NA; CDR3aa: CASSYVRTGGSSPLHF
j_gene: TRBJ1-2; v_gene: TRBV9; abundance: few; CDR3aa: CASSVRVTGGYTF
j_gene: TRBJ2-7; v_gene: TRBV27; abundance: few; CDR3aa: CASSLDRGGYEQYF
j_gene: TRBJ1-5; v_gene: TRBV19; abundance: NA; CDR3aa: CASSMRGGNQPQHF
j_gene: TRBJ1-2; v_gene: TRBV6-6; abundance: NA; CDR3aa: CASSYDGYANYGYTF
j_gene: TRBJ1-3; v_gene: TRBV7-8; abundance: NA; CDR3aa: CASSSTTGGRGNTIYF
j_gene: TRBJ2-5; v_gene: TRBV5-1; abundance: NA; CDR3aa: CASSSGQPDRTQYF
j_gene: TRBJ1-3; v_gene: TRBV10-1; abundance: NA; CDR3aa: CASPGKYISGNTIYF
j_gene: TRBJ2-1; v_gene: TRBV5-8; abundance: NA; CDR3aa: CASLIAGGYNEQFF
j_gene: TRBJ2-3; v_gene: TRBV19; abundance: NA; CDR3aa: CASKDQSLADTQYF
j_gene: TRBJ1-1; v_gene: TRBV4-2; abundance: NA; CDR3aa: CASSQASTGNTEAFF
j_gene: TRBJ2-3; v_gene: TRBV6-6; abundance: once; CDR3aa: CASSRSGFTDTQYF
j_gene: TRBJ1-2; v_gene: TRBV6-5; abundance: NA; CDR3aa: CASNSRIGGLYGYTF
j_gene: TRBJ2-2; v_gene: TRBV18; abundance: few; CDR3aa: CASQRTGTNTGELFF
j_gene: TRBJ2-5; v_gene: TRBV7-7; abundance: once; CDR3aa: CASSLGGRETQYF
j_gene: TRBJ1-5; v_gene: TRBV6-5; abundance: NA; CDR3aa: CASSYGQGSNQPQHF
j_gene: TRBJ2-5; v_gene: TRBV5-1; abundance: NA; CDR3aa: CASSLGAAQETQYF
j_gene: TRBJ1-2; v_gene: TRBV7-2; abundance: medium-sized; CDR3aa: CASSFYRVSNYGYTF
j_gene: TRBJ2-2; v_gene: TRBV7-9; abundance: NA; CDR3aa: CASSFVDRTNTGELFF
j_gene: TRBJ2-4; v_gene: TRBV28; abundance: NA; CDR3aa: CASSSPQGAGNIQYF
j_gene: TRBJ2-3; v_gene: TRBV6-1; abundance: NA; CDR3aa: CASSDFGQGSDTQYF
j_gene: TRBJ2-6; v_gene: TRBV27; abundance: few; CDR3aa: CASSLRDRGGSGANVLTF
j_gene: TRBJ2-1; v_gene: TRBV7-2; abundance: NA; CDR3aa: CASSLALTSSGNEQFF
j_gene: TRBJ2-1; v_gene: TRBV6-5; abundance: once; CDR3aa: CASSYSGQGSYNEQFF
j_gene: TRBJ2-2; v_gene: TRBV19; abundance: NA; CDR3aa: CASSLSGGANTGELFF